This is a list of T cell receptor beta chains from one sample in a study of cytomegalovirus exposure and HLA in healthy donors. TCRdb's table, derived via immunoSEQ multiplex PCR, lists solely in-frame clones and lacks some. The sample includes just over 80,000 clones, about 95% of them seen just once. The sequencing sample was made of PBMCs. The source of these receptors is a woman younger than 35 in good health and CMV-seronegative. CDR3s include the opening cysteine and the closing phenylalanine or tryptophan.

>TRBV5-1|TRBJ2-7
CASIRTEKAYEQYF
>TRBV19|TRBJ2-3
CASSDTSTDTQYF
>TRBV6-5|TRBJ2-1
CASSSTSIAYNEQFF
>TRBV19|TRBJ1-1
CASSEGQGAGAVNTEAFF
>TRBV27|TRBJ2-2
CASSFQARTNTGELFF
>TRBV13|TRBJ2-7
CASSLGLAGAYEQYF
>TRBV6-5|TRBJ2-7
CASSYSGTGETYEQYF
>TRBV18|TRBJ2-7
CASSPPGQAYEQYF
>TRBV5-1|TRBJ2-5
CASSPMTGAETQYF
>TRBV6-5|TRBJ1-5
CASSYFTGPDQPQHF
>TRBV6-5|TRBJ2-1
CASSYWASGNEQFF
>TRBV7-6|TRBJ2-1
CASSHPGQGFGNEQFF
>TRBV6-1|TRBJ2-3
CASSELAGGPDTQYF
>TRBV5-1|TRBJ2-6
CASSFQTGSGANVLTF
>TRBV27|TRBJ2-2
CASSKGLAGNTGELFF
>TRBV9|TRBJ2-3
CASSVGREADTQYF
>TRBV6-5|TRBJ2-1
CASSHSGRAYNEQFF
>TRBV7-2|TRBJ1-5
CASSPQGDQPQHF
>TRBV11-3|TRBJ1-3
CASSIRQGRSGNTIYF
>TRBV29-1|TRBJ1-3
CSVESGGDSGNTIYF
>TRBV5-1|TRBJ2-2
CASSFSLAGAGELFF
>TRBV5-1|TRBJ2-3
CASSLGLRTDTQYF
>TRBV19|TRBJ2-1
CASRSSTGTYNEQFF
>TRBV11-2|TRBJ2-1
CASTLERGFGNEQFF
>TRBV28|TRBJ2-5
CASSLEPGTAPGGPGPTGETQYF
>TRBV27|TRBJ2-3
CASSLARGDTQYF
>TRBV11-3|TRBJ2-7
CASSLGLGAYEQYF
>TRBV5-1|TRBJ2-1
CASSPAVGGSYNEQFF
>TRBV7-9|TRBJ1-1
CASSPGGNTEAFF